This T cell receptor (beta chain) was recorded in a study of blood T cell repertoires in COVID-19. Assay used: immunoSEQ multiplex PCR; TCRdb lists only in-frame clones, some missing. Among under 130,000 clones listed, roughly 71% were seen once. Comments on this clone: At one of its ends the junction is not consistent with the germline gene, which may arise from a read error.

The germline V gene encodes CDR1 MNHEY and CDR2 SVGAGI. This CDR3 has 15 residues. This TCR derives from an elderly man with acute or convalescent COVID-19. V and J are TRBV6-5 and TRBJ2-7, with 8 nucleotides matching TRBD1. The sequenced material came from peripheral blood. CDR3 residues: CASSYSTGVSNEQYF. Here the CDR3 DNA reads TGTGCCAGCAGTTACTCGACAGGGGTCTCCAACGAGCAGTACTTC.